This TCR beta chain stems from a study of shared clonotypes between healthy human individuals. Study-level findings and limits: Sampling used blood alone; tissue repertoires probably differ. With few donors, the genetic and exposure-history diversity represented was limited. Deeper or shallower sequencing was expected to change how clonotypes are shared among donors.

Regarding this clone: What it binds is not known.

CD8 cells regarded as naive lacked CD45RO, were positively chosen for CCR7, and omitted terminally differentiated effector memory CD45RA+ cells. The material for each subset, its genomic DNA, was split evenly across several immunoSEQ plates. Profiling relied on immunoSEQ multiplex PCR, and the TCRdb table lists in-frame clones only, not all of them. The profile shows 2 million to 2.5 million clones, about 93% of them singletons. V shed 3 bases, J shed 7 bases, and the junction held 11 bases outside the gene matches. Germline-derived CDR1 and CDR2 are MGHRA and YSYEKL. The CDR3 contains 17 residues. The chain recombines TRBV4-1 with TRBJ2-1, with TRBD2 matching 11 bases. This clonotype was sampled from a man younger than 30 in good health. Some clones in this sample may be carry-over from other donors' samples. The sample consisted of naive CD8+ T cells from PBMCs. CDR3 sequence: CASSQGGLAEEGNEQFF. In nucleotides, the CDR3 is TGCGCCAGCAGCCAGGGGGGACTAGCGGAGGAAGGGAATGAGCAGTTCTTC.